What follows are 30 T cell receptor beta chains derived from one specimen sequenced in a study of CD8 T cells in ankylosing spondylitis. One entry per CDR3 protein, called by TCRdb with MiXCR from the 5' RACE reads. The sample shows 300,000 to 400,000 distinct CDR3 sequences, roughly 22% of them seen only once. The material sequenced was blood, either unsorted or a sorted T cell fraction (not recorded which). These receptors were collected from a male donor with ankylosing spondylitis or in good health (not recorded which).

The chain carries TRBV24-1 and TRBJ2-1, with 15 positions matching TRBD2. The CDR3 extends over 17 amino acids. With V trimmed by 4 bases and J by 8 bases, 8 bases remained unmatched. From germline, CDR1 is KGHDR and CDR2 SFDVKD. The CDR3 DNA is TGTGCCACCAGTGACTGGGGACTAGCGGGGGGTCGGGATGAGCAGTTCTTC. Amino acids: CATSDWGLAGGRDEQFF.

V and J are TRBV3-1 and TRBJ2-5; D is perhaps TRBD1 or TRBD2 (5 bases each). The CDR3 has 16 amino acids. Germline V gene sequence: CDR1 LGHDT, CDR2 YNNKEL (reference sequence). V lost 4 bases, J lost 4 bases, and 19 bases lay in between. The CDR3 spells CASSPHLRDRGETQYF. In nucleotides, the CDR3 is TGTGCCAGCAGCCCACACCTCCGGGACCGGGGAGAGACCCAGTACTTC.

This clonotype was seen only a few times. The gene calls are TRBV5-6 and TRBJ2-4; unclear D gene. V was pared by 3 bases and J by 7 bases, with 11 bases between. From germline, CDR1 is SGHDT and CDR2 YYEEEE. The CDR3 is made up of 13 amino acids. CDR3 nucleotide sequence: TGTGCCAGCAGCTCCCTAGGGTCGAACATTCAGTACTTC. Residues: CASSSLGSNIQYF.

The chain combines TRBV7-9 with TRBJ1-1; D is unclear. The CDR3 is 12 residues long. V shed 4 bases and J shed 2 bases, with 5 bases lying between them. Germline assignment: CDR1 SEHNR and CDR2 FQNEAQ (reference sequence). CDR3 DNA sequence: TGTGCCAGCAGCTACGCCAACACTGAAGCTTTCTTT. It yields the protein CASSYANTEAFF.

The rearrangement uses TRBV29-1 and TRBJ2-1; 15 bases agree with TRBD2. CDR1 and CDR2 (germline): SQVTM, ANQGSEA. V shed 3 bases, J shed 4 bases, and the junction held 4 bases outside the gene matches. This CDR3 is built from 16 residues. The CDR3 DNA follows: TGCAGCGTTGATCGGACTAGCGGGGGGGTTTACAATGAGCAGTTCTTC. This encodes CSVDRTSGGVYNEQFF.

V gene TRBV4-1 combines with J gene TRBJ2-1; 14 nucleotides align to TRBD2. Germline CDR1 MGHRA, CDR2 YSYEKL. This CDR3 is built from 16 residues. V lost 5 bases, J lost 4 bases, and 4 bases stayed unmatched. CDR3 sequence reads: CASSTTSGGAYNEQFF. The CDR3 bases are TGCGCCAGCAGCACGACTAGCGGGGGGGCTTACAATGAGCAGTTCTTC.

This clonotype came up a few times. The chain carries TRBV5-1 and TRBJ2-1, with 7 bases matching TRBD1. Trimming cost V 0 bases and J 8 bases; bases outside gene matches: 5. CDR1 and CDR2 from the germline V gene are SGHRS and YFSETQ. The CDR3 runs 14 residues. The CDR3 DNA reads TGCGCCAGCAGCTTGGGGACAGGTGGGTATGAGCAGTTCTTC. Protein sequence: CASSLGTGGYEQFF.

This clonotype was counted between two and nine times. The chain combines TRBV11-2 with TRBJ2-2; D is possibly TRBD1 (6 bases). Deletions cut 3 bases from V and 7 bases from J, with 9 bases between. Germline values: CDR1 SGHAT, CDR2 FQNNGV. CDR3 length: 13 amino acids. The DNA of the CDR3 is TGTGCCAGCAGCTTGGTCAGGGGCGGGGAGCTGTTTTTT. Residues: CASSLVRGGELFF.

V gene TRBV2 combines with J gene TRBJ2-1; no definite D call. With 10 bases removed from V and 7 bases from J, the gap between germline ends came to 8 bases. Germline CDR1 reads SNHLY; CDR2 reads FYNNEI. The CDR3 has 10 residues. The CDR3 here is CATGRNEQFF. The CDR3 region has the DNA TGTGCCACGGGCAGGAATGAGCAGTTCTTC.

V gene TRBV7-6 combines with J gene TRBJ1-1, with D tentatively TRBD1 (5 bases). The germline gives CDR1 SGHVS, CDR2 FNYEAQ. Trimming took off 6 bases at V and 6 bases at J, with 14 bases between the two ends. There are 13 residues in the CDR3. The CDR3 bases are TGTGCCAGCAGGACAGATCTTGAGGCTGAAGCTTTCTTT. Encoded protein: CASRTDLEAEAFF.

J is TRBJ2-1 and V is TRBV28; D is undetermined. This CDR3 is built from 12 residues. Trimming took off 5 bases at V and 8 bases at J, with 10 bases between the two ends. Per the germline V gene, CDR1 is MDHEN and CDR2 is SYDVKM. CDR3: CASSTSGDEQFF. In DNA, the CDR3 is TGTGCCAGCAGTACCAGTGGTGATGAGCAGTTCTTC. The whole variable domain, remainder taken from reference TRBV28 and TRBJ2-1, is DVKVTQSSRYLVKRTGEKVFLECVQDMDHENMFWYRQDPGLGLRLIYFSYDVKMKEKGDIPEGYSVSREKKERFSLILESASTNQTSMYLCASSTSGDEQFFGPGTRLTVL.

V gene TRBV2 combines with J gene TRBJ2-2; TRBD2 might be the D (5 bases). The CDR3 is 16 residues long. The germline V gene encodes CDR1 SNHLY and CDR2 FYNNEI. V lost 0 bases, J lost 4 bases, and 12 bases lay in between. The CDR3, as DNA: TGTGCCAGCAGTGAAGCGTTGCTAGCTGGCACCGGGGAGCTGTTTTTT. Amino acids: CASSEALLAGTGELFF.

This chain joins TRBV4-1 and TRBJ2-1; 8 bases are shared with TRBD2. V was clipped by 1 base and J by 7 bases; unmatched bases: 9. The CDR3 is made up of 16 amino acids. Germline-derived CDR1 and CDR2 are MGHRA and YSYEKL. CDR3 bases: TGCGCCAGCAGCCAAGGTACGGGGGGGCCGTGGAATGAGCAGTTCTTC. It codes for CASSQGTGGPWNEQFF.

The chain has TRBV20-1 and TRBJ1-5; D is unresolved. Trimming stripped 6 bases from V and 1 base from J, with 16 bases between. From germline, CDR1 is DFQATT and CDR2 SNEGSKA (reference sequence). The CDR3 contains 15 residues. CDR3 region: CSATEGGRSNQPQHF. CDR3 sequence (DNA): TGCAGTGCCACAGAGGGAGGACGCAGCAATCAGCCCCAGCATTTT.

The table lists this clonotype with a few counts. The rearrangement uses TRBV12-3 or TRBV12-4 and TRBJ1-2; D call uncertain. The CDR3 length is 12 residues. With 3 bases removed from V and 4 bases from J, the gap between germline ends came to 6 bases. The CDR3 loop reads CASSFAAYGYTF. CDR3 sequence (DNA): TGTGCCAGCAGTTTCGCAGCCTATGGCTACACCTTC.

V usage is TRBV9 and J usage is TRBJ2-1; possibly TRBD1 for D (6 bases). The V end lost 4 bases, the J end lost 6 bases, and 17 bases lay between the germline ends. This CDR3 region has 15 residues. Germline assignment: CDR1 SGDLS and CDR2 YYNGEE. The CDR3 is CASSPGTRTRNEQFF. The CDR3 bases are TGTGCCAGCAGCCCCGGGACACGGACCCGCAATGAGCAGTTCTTC.

This clonotype appeared a few times. The chain employs TRBV11-1 and TRBJ2-3; unclear D gene. V was shortened by 2 bases and J by 2 bases, with 17 bases between the two germline ends. Germline CDR1 and CDR2: SGHAT and FQDESV (reference sequence). CDR3 length: 17 residues. The CDR3 DNA reads as TGTGCCAGCAGCTTACAGGTATCGCGCAAGGACACAGATACGCAGTATTTT. This sequence encodes CASSLQVSRKDTDTQYF.

The chain links TRBV19 to TRBJ2-7; possible D gene TRBD2, 6 bases. CDR1 LNHDA and CDR2 SQIVND come from the germline V gene (reference sequence). V was trimmed by 5 bases and J by 4 bases, leaving 15 bases between them. This CDR3 comprises 14 residues. In DNA form, the CDR3 reads TGTGCCAGTAGTCCTACAGGAGGGAGGTACGAGCAGTACTTC. This gives the protein CASSPTGGRYEQYF.

This clonotype was observed a few times. The chain has TRBV6-1 and TRBJ2-7; 7 nucleotides align to TRBD1. The V gene end was trimmed by 6 bases and the J gene end by 3 bases; junction bases not matched to a gene: 8. CDR1 and CDR2 (germline): MNHNS, SASEGT. The CDR3 has 14 amino acids. CDR3 sequence: CASSTTGDHYEQYF. For the CDR3, the DNA is TGTGCCAGCAGCACAACAGGGGACCACTACGAGCAGTACTTC.

In its sample, this clonotype was seen a few times. The chain combines TRBV27 with TRBJ2-2; D is possibly TRBD1 (6 bases). Germline CDR1 MNHEY, CDR2 SMNVEV (reference sequence). This CDR3 is 16 amino acids long. V was cut by 0 bases and J by 3 bases, with 11 bases left in between. As DNA, the CDR3 is TGTGCCAGCAGTTTATCGCCGACAGGATACACCGGGGAGCTGTTTTTT. It encodes CASSLSPTGYTGELFF.

In DNA form, the CDR3 reads TGTGCCAGCAGTTATGGTCCGGAATACGAGCAGTACTTC. It specifies CASSYGPEYEQYF. J is TRBJ2-7 and V is TRBV27; no definite D call. Deletions cut 4 bases from V and 4 bases from J, with 11 bases between. Germline-derived CDR1 and CDR2 are MNHEY and SMNVEV (reference sequence). The length of the CDR3 is 13 residues.

This clonotype showed up just a few times. CDR3: CASSLSVRRGNFYEQYF. The CDR3 coding sequence is TGTGCCAGCAGCTTAAGTGTTCGCAGGGGAAACTTTTACGAGCAGTACTTC. This chain connects TRBV7-9 to TRBJ2-7; D possibly corresponds to TRBD1 (6 bases). V gave up 2 bases and J gave up 4 bases, with 21 bases separating them. CDR1 is SEHNR and CDR2 is FQNEAQ in the germline V gene (reference sequence). This CDR3 comprises 17 residues.

The V gene is TRBV7-9, the J gene TRBJ2-7, with 10 positions matching TRBD2. The CDR3 sequence is 14 residues long. Trimming removed 3 bases from V and 5 bases from J; junction bases left unmatched: 4. Germline-derived CDR1 and CDR2 are SEHNR and FQNEAQ (reference sequence). CDR3 region: CASSFTSGADEQYF. The CDR3, as DNA: TGTGCCAGCAGCTTCACTAGCGGGGCGGACGAGCAGTACTTC. The full variable domain, rest sourced from reference TRBV7-9 and TRBJ2-7, is DTGVSQNPRHKITKRGQNVTFRCDPISEHNRLYWYRQTLGQGPEFLTYFQNEAQLEKSRLLSDRFSAERPKGSFSTLEIQRTEQGDSAMYLCASSFTSGADEQYFGPGTRLTVT.

The CDR3 region has the DNA TGTGCCAGCAGTTTTCTAGCGGGGGAGTACAATGAGCAGTTCTTC. Its protein product is CASSFLAGEYNEQFF. This chain uses TRBV12-3 or TRBV12-4 with TRBJ2-1, with 10 bases fitting TRBD2. The CDR3 consists of 15 residues. Germline trimming cut 3 bases from V and 4 bases from J; bases unmatched to any gene: 3.

The V and J genes are TRBV21-1 and TRBJ2-5; the DNA was not used to check the table's D call, TRBD2. TRBV21-1 is a pseudogene. The CDR3 is 15 amino acids. The CDR3 sequence is CASSKYPRGFETQYF. The DNA of the CDR3 is TGTGCCAGCAGCAAATATCCTCGCGGGTTTGAGACCCAGTACTTC.

This chain joins TRBV15 and TRBJ2-1; 7 positions match TRBD1. The CDR3 runs 15 residues. V shed 5 bases and J 3 bases; nucleotides not matched to a gene: 7. The germline CDR1 and CDR2 sequences are LNHNV and YYDKDF (reference sequence). The CDR3 nucleotides are TGTGCCACCAGCCCTCGGACAGGAAACTACAATGAGCAGTTCTTC. This gives the protein CATSPRTGNYNEQFF.

This clonotype was counted only a few times. The V and J genes are TRBV4-1 and TRBJ2-1; TRBD2 agrees at 7 bases. Per germline, CDR1 MGHRA and CDR2 YSYEKL. The CDR3 totals 15 residues. V lost 4 bases, J lost 3 bases, and 6 bases stayed unmatched. CDR3 nucleotides: TGCGCCAGCAGCCCGTCCCCGGGAGGCTACAATGAGCAGTTCTTC. Protein product: CASSPSPGGYNEQFF.

CDR3 region: CASSSRDIQETQYF. DNA for the CDR3: TGCGCCAGCAGCTCTCGGGACATCCAAGAGACCCAGTACTTC. The chain is built from TRBV5-1 and TRBJ2-5; perhaps TRBD1 as D (6 bases). The CDR3 contains 14 residues. V shed 3 bases and J shed 1 base, with 10 bases lying between them. Germline CDR1 SGHRS, CDR2 YFSETQ.

This clonotype was seen a handful of times. J is TRBJ2-5 and V is TRBV25-1; no clear D. The CDR3 loop spans 16 amino acids. V lost 1 base to trimming and J lost 4 bases, with 16 bases between them. Germline CDR1 MGHDK, CDR2 SYGVNS. The CDR3 loop is CASSELGGMVGETQYF. CDR3 DNA: TGTGCCAGCAGTGAATTGGGTGGTATGGTCGGAGAGACCCAGTACTTC. Supplemented by reference TRBV25-1 and TRBJ2-5, the full variable domain reads EADIYQTPRYLVIGTGKKITLECSQTMGHDKMYWYQQDPGMELHLIHYSYGVNSTEKGDLSSESTVSRIRTEHFPLTLESARPSHTSQYLCASSELGGMVGETQYFGPGTRLLVL.

This clonotype has a handful of counts. This sequence joins TRBV29-1 and TRBJ2-3; D possibly matches TRBD1 or TRBD2 (5 bases each). Germline CDR1 SQVTM, CDR2 ANQGSEA. This CDR3 has 14 residues. V was trimmed by 4 bases and J by 5 bases, leaving 16 bases between them. The CDR3 nucleotides read TGCAGCGTTGTCTTTTGGGGCCGGGGAGATACGCAGTATTTT. This codes for CSVVFWGRGDTQYF.